Listed below are T cell receptor beta chains from one sample, sequenced in a study of blood T cells in healthy people across ages. TCRdb reprocessed the 5' RACE reads via MiXCR and lists one record per CDR3 protein. This sample yields approximately 1.5 million distinct CDR3 sequences, of which about 45% are seen a single time; under 5% belongs to the top ten. The specimen sequenced was blood. Receptors were obtained from a woman between 18 and 29 years old in good health. Both conserved end residues are trimmed from each CDR3. Each record gives: J gene, V gene, CDR3 protein.

j_call: TRBJ1-2
v_call: TRBV12-3/TRBV12-4
cdr3_aa: ASTPRSTDGYT

j_call: TRBJ2-1
v_call: TRBV4-1
cdr3_aa: ASSQVLTPGQGHEQF

j_call: TRBJ1-5
v_call: TRBV12-3/TRBV12-4
cdr3_aa: ASSLGVRGSQPQH

j_call: TRBJ2-7
v_call: TRBV6-6
cdr3_aa: ASSSTSELPEQY

j_call: TRBJ2-3
v_call: TRBV9
cdr3_aa: ASSVVETGTGDTQY

j_call: TRBJ2-5
v_call: TRBV20-1
cdr3_aa: SPSNGPYQETQY

j_call: TRBJ2-2
v_call: TRBV11-2
cdr3_aa: ASSSGPTGELF

j_call: -
v_call: TRBV2
cdr3_aa: ASRSGDEQY

j_call: TRBJ2-7
v_call: TRBV4-3
cdr3_aa: ASSQDLGGGASEQY

j_call: TRBJ2-1
v_call: TRBV20-1
cdr3_aa: SASSGGYNNEQF

j_call: TRBJ2-7
v_call: TRBV9
cdr3_aa: ASSEGTGVTYEQY

j_call: TRBJ2-1
v_call: TRBV24-1
cdr3_aa: ATSDLLGGTYNEQF

j_call: TRBJ1-2
v_call: TRBV20-1
cdr3_aa: SARDRRQGDYGYT

j_call: TRBJ2-4
v_call: TRBV5-5
cdr3_aa: ASSLERQSKNIQY

j_call: TRBJ1-4
v_call: TRBV4-3
cdr3_aa: ASSQDRRDGDEELF

j_call: TRBJ2-1
v_call: TRBV29-1
cdr3_aa: SVDPNLAGGERF

j_call: TRBJ2-1
v_call: TRBV9
cdr3_aa: ASSDQQGFSYNEQF

j_call: TRBJ2-3
v_call: TRBV7-9
cdr3_aa: ASSLVVAGTDTQY

j_call: TRBJ2-7
v_call: TRBV10-3
cdr3_aa: AISESRTSGYEQY

j_call: TRBJ1-3
v_call: TRBV12-3/TRBV12-4
cdr3_aa: ASSRDREYGNTIY

j_call: TRBJ2-5
v_call: TRBV28
cdr3_aa: ASSPLTPFTLY

j_call: TRBJ2-1
v_call: TRBV20-1
cdr3_aa: SAPWSTYNEQF

j_call: TRBJ2-7
v_call: TRBV7-2
cdr3_aa: ASSSDRLYEQY

j_call: TRBJ1-5
v_call: TRBV6-1
cdr3_aa: ASSAQGEGNQPQH

j_call: TRBJ2-7
v_call: TRBV7-9
cdr3_aa: ASSLIRVRDSSTYEQY

j_call: TRBJ2-1
v_call: TRBV7-6
cdr3_aa: ASSLMARASSYNEQF

j_call: -
v_call: TRBV20-1
cdr3_aa: SASQGLYYEQY

j_call: TRBJ2-3
v_call: TRBV10-3
cdr3_aa: AISEGVNTDTQY

j_call: TRBJ2-3
v_call: TRBV20-1
cdr3_aa: SARLAGGILSTDTQY

j_call: TRBJ2-3
v_call: TRBV25-1
cdr3_aa: ASSGTGARTDTQY

j_call: TRBJ2-3
v_call: TRBV28
cdr3_aa: ASSTPLPGPLTDTQY

j_call: TRBJ2-1
v_call: TRBV7-6
cdr3_aa: ASSFPLAGGSPNEQF

j_call: TRBJ2-1
v_call: TRBV7-2
cdr3_aa: ASSLGPSSGMVQF

j_call: TRBJ2-1
v_call: TRBV9
cdr3_aa: ASSEGPVVNEQF

j_call: TRBJ1-2
v_call: TRBV12-3/TRBV12-4
cdr3_aa: ASTDRANYGYT

j_call: TRBJ2-7
v_call: TRBV10-3
cdr3_aa: AISESPGVAYEQY

j_call: TRBJ2-4
v_call: TRBV29-1
cdr3_aa: SVDTRLAGEGNEQY

j_call: TRBJ2-3
v_call: TRBV6-2/TRBV6-3
cdr3_aa: ASRVTDSTDTQY

j_call: TRBJ1-2
v_call: TRBV15
cdr3_aa: ATSRRTVEYGYT

j_call: TRBJ2-3
v_call: TRBV20-1
cdr3_aa: SAPNPGTDTQY

j_call: TRBJ2-2
v_call: TRBV3-1
cdr3_aa: ASSHRDKGGVTGELF

j_call: TRBJ1-5
v_call: TRBV9
cdr3_aa: ASSPLPGGSQPQH

j_call: TRBJ2-3
v_call: TRBV20-1
cdr3_aa: SARVIGQGTDTQY

j_call: TRBJ2-1
v_call: TRBV18
cdr3_aa: ASSSGKVYNEQF

j_call: TRBJ2-3
v_call: TRBV6-6
cdr3_aa: ASSSETDTQY

j_call: TRBJ1-2
v_call: TRBV6-5
cdr3_aa: ASSQTQGPGYGYT

j_call: TRBJ1-2
v_call: TRBV27
cdr3_aa: ASSLHQGTNYGYT

j_call: TRBJ2-2
v_call: TRBV20-1
cdr3_aa: SARGGDTGELF

j_call: TRBJ2-7
v_call: TRBV7-9
cdr3_aa: ASSGDRSLSYEQY

j_call: TRBJ2-1
v_call: TRBV7-2
cdr3_aa: ASSNMIWGGEQF

j_call: TRBJ2-7
v_call: TRBV20-1
cdr3_aa: SATIQKASGEQY

j_call: TRBJ2-5
v_call: TRBV5-4
cdr3_aa: ASSYSGGAEETQY

j_call: TRBJ2-1
v_call: TRBV20-1
cdr3_aa: SARVSSGFSYNEQF

j_call: TRBJ1-2
v_call: TRBV7-2
cdr3_aa: AGSYKDSSYGYT

j_call: TRBJ2-1
v_call: TRBV11-2
cdr3_aa: ASSLIRGTKSSYNEQF